In its sample, the clone carrying this T cell receptor (beta chain) was seen a few times. Trimming left V 1 base short and J 0 bases short, with 7 bases between. This CDR3 region has 14 residues. The germline CDR1 and CDR2 sequences are DFQATT and SNEGSKA (reference sequence). The sorted Tregs were CD4+CD25+CD127-/low cells. One entry per CDR3 protein, called by TCRdb with MiXCR from the 5' RACE reads. This sample has 8,600 or so distinct CDR3 sequences; 55% occur once, and the top ten carry 5% to 7%. V gene TRBV20-1 combines with J gene TRBJ2-1; D ambiguous. The sequenced sample consisted of Tregs sorted from a lymph node. This receptor was taken from a female donor with breast cancer. DNA of the CDR3: TGCAGTGCTAGAGTCCTGAGCTCCTACAATGAGCAGTTCTTC. Translated, it gives CSARVLSSYNEQFF.